This is a list of T cell receptor beta chains from one sample in a study of T cell repertoires in cytomegalovirus infection. TCRdb called the reads again in MiXCR, with one record for every CDR3 protein. The data contain about 450,000 distinct CDR3 sequences, roughly 31% of them singletons. The sample comprised PBMCs. These receptors all stem from a human donor in good health (CMV status not recorded). Some clones in this sample may be carry-over from other donors' samples. Both conserved end residues are part of each CDR3. A D gene is named only where the DNA matches it firmly. Clone size is not always given. Where it is, it says once, few, many or a class for expanded clones.

clone size: NA
D gene: NA
V gene: TRBV19
J gene: TRBJ2-2
CDR3 protein: CASSIWQLNTGELFF
CDR3 DNA: TGTGCCAGTAGTATCTGGCAGCTTAACACCGGGGAGCTGTTTTTT

clone size: NA
D gene: TRBD1
V gene: TRBV5-1
J gene: TRBJ1-1
CDR3 protein: CASSLEGQGQSRMNTEAFF
CDR3 DNA: TGCGCCAGCAGCTTGGAAGGACAGGGGCAATCCCGGATGAACACTGAAGCTTTCTTT

clone size: NA
D gene: TRBD1
V gene: TRBV30
J gene: TRBJ2-7
CDR3 protein: CAWKQGAPVFYYEQYF
CDR3 DNA: TGTGCCTGGAAACAGGGGGCGCCGGTATTTTACTACGAGCAGTACTTC

clone size: NA
D gene: TRBD1
V gene: TRBV7-6
J gene: TRBJ2-7
CDR3 protein: CASSSSAGGSYEQYF
CDR3 DNA: TGTGCCAGCAGCTCGAGCGCAGGGGGCTCCTACGAGCAGTACTTC

clone size: few
D gene: NA
V gene: TRBV7-2
J gene: TRBJ2-1
CDR3 protein: CASSFGRGLSYNEQFF
CDR3 DNA: TGTGCCAGCAGCTTTGGTCGGGGTCTATCCTACAATGAGCAGTTCTTC

clone size: few
D gene: NA
V gene: TRBV14
J gene: TRBJ2-5
CDR3 protein: CASSQEKGGTQYF
CDR3 DNA: TGTGCCAGCAGCCAAGAGAAGGGGGGGACCCAGTACTTC

clone size: many
D gene: TRBD1
V gene: TRBV12-3/TRBV12-4
J gene: TRBJ2-7
CDR3 protein: CASKTDRAPRDEQYF
CDR3 DNA: TGTGCCAGCAAAACAGACAGGGCCCCCAGGGACGAGCAGTACTTC

clone size: NA
D gene: NA
V gene: TRBV13
J gene: TRBJ1-2
CDR3 protein: CASSLDLASDGYTF
CDR3 DNA: TGTGCCAGCAGCTTAGACCTCGCAAGTGACGGCTACACCTTC

clone size: NA
D gene: NA
V gene: TRBV7-3
J gene: TRBJ1-1
CDR3 protein: CASSLGVNTDSFF
CDR3 DNA: TGTGCCAGCAGCTTAGGAGTTAACACTGACTCTTTCTTT

clone size: many
D gene: NA
V gene: TRBV7-9
J gene: TRBJ1-3
CDR3 protein: CASSHDTSGNTIYF
CDR3 DNA: TGTGCCAGCAGCCACGACACCTCTGGAAACACCATATATTTT

clone size: many
D gene: TRBD1
V gene: TRBV7-2
J gene: TRBJ1-5
CDR3 protein: CASSHGGTVPQHF
CDR3 DNA: TGTGCCAGCAGCCATGGGGGGACAGTTCCCCAGCATTTT

clone size: NA
D gene: NA
V gene: TRBV5-5
J gene: TRBJ1-1
CDR3 protein: CASSFRQPNTEAFF
CDR3 DNA: TGTGCCAGCAGCTTTCGACAGCCGAACACTGAAGCTTTCTTT

clone size: NA
D gene: NA
V gene: TRBV9
J gene: TRBJ2-3
CDR3 protein: CASSAEFRPGEDTQYF
CDR3 DNA: TGTGCCAGCAGCGCAGAGTTCAGGCCAGGGGAAGATACGCAGTATTTT

clone size: few
D gene: NA
V gene: TRBV27
J gene: TRBJ2-3
CDR3 protein: CASSSLRGDTQYF
CDR3 DNA: TGTGCCAGCAGTTCCCTCCGGGGAGATACGCAGTATTTT

clone size: few
D gene: NA
V gene: TRBV7-4
J gene: TRBJ1-1
CDR3 protein: CATPDALGYTEAFF
CDR3 DNA: TGTGCCACCCCCGATGCCCTGGGATACACTGAAGCTTTCTTT